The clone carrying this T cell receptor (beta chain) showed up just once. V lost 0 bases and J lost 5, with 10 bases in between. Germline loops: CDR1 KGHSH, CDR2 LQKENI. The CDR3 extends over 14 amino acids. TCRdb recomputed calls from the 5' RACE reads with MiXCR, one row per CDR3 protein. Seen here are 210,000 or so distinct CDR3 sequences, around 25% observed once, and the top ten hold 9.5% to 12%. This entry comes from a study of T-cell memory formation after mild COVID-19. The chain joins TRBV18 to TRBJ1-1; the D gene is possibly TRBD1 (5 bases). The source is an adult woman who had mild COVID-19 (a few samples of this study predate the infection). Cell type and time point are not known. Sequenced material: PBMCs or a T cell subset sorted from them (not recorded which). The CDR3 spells CASSPPGTRTEAFF. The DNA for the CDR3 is TGTGCCAGCTCACCACCAGGGACGAGGACTGAAGCTTTCTTT.